Listed here are 25 T cell receptor beta chains from one sample, sequenced in a study of cytomegalovirus exposure and HLA in healthy donors. The PCR employed 60 Vbeta primers together with 13 Jbeta primers. Some clones are missing from TCRdb's copy, which holds only in-frame ones; the method was immunoSEQ multiplex PCR. This sample has about 76,000 clones, with 78% found just once. Input material: PBMCs. These receptors came from a woman aged 35 to 49 in good health and CMV-seropositive.

This chain connects TRBV25-1 to TRBJ2-2; 7 nucleotides match TRBD1. Germline V gene lookup returns CDR1 MGHDK and CDR2 SYGVNS. The J segment lost 2 bases and the V segment lost 6 bases, leaving 6 bases of the junction unmatched. CDR3 length: 15 amino acids. CDR3 nucleotide sequence: TGTGCCAGCAGAGCGGACAGGCCAAACACCGGGGAGCTGTTTTTT. Protein: CASRADRPNTGELFF.

V usage is TRBV6-5 and J usage is TRBJ2-3, with a weak D call TRBD1 (7 bases). The length of the CDR3 is 15 residues. CDR1 is MNHEY, CDR2 SVGAGI, per germline. V was clipped by 6 bases and J by 0 bases, with 13 bases between them. CDR3 protein: CASSPGGISTDTQYF. CDR3 DNA sequence: TGTGCCAGCAGCCCAGGGGGGATCAGCACAGATACGCAGTATTTT.

V gene TRBV9 combines with J gene TRBJ2-5, with a tentative D call TRBD2 (6 bases). Germline V gene data show CDR1 as SGDLS and CDR2 as YYNGEE. Trimming took 1 base from V and 5 from J, leaving 18 bases between them. This CDR3 contains 16 residues. The CDR3 loop is CASSVWGDHTGETQYF. DNA of the CDR3: TGTGCCAGCAGCGTATGGGGGGACCACACGGGGGAGACCCAGTACTTC.

The V and J genes are TRBV27 and TRBJ1-2, with 7 nucleotides matching TRBD1. Germline loops: CDR1 MNHEY, CDR2 SMNVEV (reference sequence). The CDR3 sequence is 14 residues long. The trim removed 3 bases at V and 0 bases at J, leaving 1 base unmatched. CDR3 amino acids: CASSFGQANYGYTF. For the CDR3, the DNA is TGTGCCAGCAGTTTCGGACAGGCTAACTATGGCTACACCTTC.

V and J are TRBV28 and TRBJ2-7; the D gene is possibly TRBD1 (6 bases). Trimming left V 4 bases short and J 2 bases short, with 12 bases between. The CDR3 totals 14 residues. CDR1 MDHEN and CDR2 SYDVKM come from the germline V gene. CDR3 DNA: TGTGCCAGCAGTTCAGGGGTTAGCACCTACGAGCAGTACTTC. This translates into CASSSGVSTYEQYF.

This chain links TRBV7-2 with TRBJ2-3; tentative D call: TRBD2 (6 bases). V lost 5 bases, J lost 5 bases, and 11 bases lay in between. CDR1 SGHTA and CDR2 FQGNSA come from the germline V gene. CDR3 length: 13 amino acids. This chain's CDR3 is CASSPGGGDTQYF. DNA for the CDR3: TGTGCCAGCAGCCCCGGGGGAGGAGATACGCAGTATTTT.

This chain joins TRBV5-1 and TRBJ2-1; the match to TRBD1 covers 7 bases. With V trimmed by 0 bases and J by 1 base, 4 bases remained unmatched. This CDR3 has 16 amino acids. Germline loops: CDR1 SGHRS, CDR2 YFSETQ. CDR3 region: CASSLAAGGSYNEQFF. The CDR3 DNA reads as TGCGCCAGCAGCTTGGCCGCAGGGGGATCCTACAATGAGCAGTTCTTC.

The CDR3 DNA sequence: TGTGCCAGCAGCTCCGGCGGGGCTGGGGCCAACGTCCTGACTTTC. Encoded protein: CASSSGGAGANVLTF. The chain uses TRBV5-4 and TRBJ2-6; possibly TRBD2 for D (6 bases). Looked up from germline, CDR1 is SGHNT and CDR2 is YYREEE (reference sequence). With 3 bases removed from V and 2 bases from J, the gap between germline ends came to 9 bases. The CDR3 totals 15 residues.

This clone came up once. The J gene is TRBJ2-1, the V gene TRBV7-6, with 7 nucleotides matching TRBD2. This CDR3 spans 14 amino acids. The ends lost 4 bases at V and 3 bases at J; junction bases unmatched: 3. Germline V gene sequence: CDR1 SGHVS, CDR2 FNYEAQ. CDR3 in amino acids: CASSSGGYYNEQFF. CDR3 nucleotide sequence: TGTGCCAGCAGCTCGGGGGGATACTACAATGAGCAGTTCTTC.

This chain joins TRBV11-2 and TRBJ2-7; 9 nucleotides line up with TRBD1. Germline V gene lookup returns CDR1 SGHAT and CDR2 FQNNGV. Trimming cost V 2 bases and J 3 bases; bases outside gene matches: 2. This CDR3 contains 14 residues. CDR3 nucleotide sequence: TGTGCCAGCAGCTTACTGGGACAGGGCTACGAGCAGTACTTC. Protein: CASSLLGQGYEQYF.

The genes are TRBV10-3 and TRBJ1-2; 9 positions match TRBD1. Germline V gives CDR1 ENHRY, CDR2 SYGVKD. J lost 6 bases, V lost 6 bases, and 5 bases had no gene match. The CDR3 spans 13 residues. The chain's CDR3 is CAISLDRGNGYTF. The CDR3 nucleotides are TGTGCCATCAGCCTGGACAGGGGAAATGGCTACACCTTC.

The CDR3 DNA reads as TGCGCCAGCAGCCAAGCCGCCGGGACAGGGGCGAGGAATGGGAATGGCTACACCTTC. Its protein is CASSQAAGTGARNGNGYTF. The chain joins TRBV4-1 to TRBJ1-2; 10 bases are a match to TRBD1. CDR3 length equals 19 residues. V lost 1 base and J lost 6; bases outside the gene matches: 17. Germline CDR1 and CDR2: MGHRA and YSYEKL.

The V and J genes are TRBV28 and TRBJ1-2, with 10 bases matching TRBD1. Germline V CDR1 and CDR2: MDHEN, SYDVKM. V gave up 5 bases and J gave up 8 bases; unmatched junction bases: 8. CDR3 length equals 14 residues. The CDR3 DNA reads TGTGCCAGCAGTCCCGGGACAGGGGAGCGCGGCTACACCTTC. Its translation: CASSPGTGERGYTF.

V usage is TRBV28 and J usage is TRBJ1-1, with D unresolved. From germline, CDR1 is MDHEN and CDR2 SYDVKM. CDR3 length equals 14 residues. V gave up 7 bases and J gave up 4 bases, with 16 bases separating them. The CDR3 DNA reads TGTGCCAGCATGACCTGGCGGGTGACCACTGAAGCTTTCTTT. It codes for CASMTWRVTTEAFF.

This chain links TRBV30 with TRBJ1-2; 7 nucleotides agree with TRBD1. The CDR3 is made up of 18 amino acids. After removal of 3 bases from V and 0 bases from J, the junction contained 16 bases not matched to a gene. Germline-derived CDR1 and CDR2 are GTSNPN and SVGIG (reference sequence). The CDR3 nucleotides are TGTGCCTGGAGCAAACCGGGACAGCCGAAATCAGCTAACTATGGCTACACCTTC. It specifies CAWSKPGQPKSANYGYTF. The variable domain in full, with the rest retrieved from reference TRBV30 and TRBJ1-2, is SQTIHQWPATLVQPVGSPLSLECTVEGTSNPNLYWYRQAAGRGLQLLFYSVGIGQISSEVPQNLSASRPQDRQFILSSKKLLLSDSGFYLCAWSKPGQPKSANYGYTFGSGTRLTVV.

This chain joins TRBV5-1 and TRBJ1-4, with D possibly matching TRBD1 (6 bases). The CDR3 extends over 16 amino acids. V lost 1 base, J lost 8 bases, and 18 bases lay in between. Looked up from germline, CDR1 is SGHRS and CDR2 is YFSETQ. The CDR3: CASSLWPGALEEKLFF. The CDR3 DNA reads as TGCGCCAGCAGCTTGTGGCCAGGGGCACTCGAGGAAAAACTGTTTTTT.

This clone was recorded only once. The rearrangement links TRBV18 to TRBJ2-3, with D possibly being TRBD1 (6 bases). V gave up 8 bases and J gave up 7 bases, with 22 bases separating them. Germline loops: CDR1 KGHSH, CDR2 LQKENI. The CDR3 sequence is 15 residues long. As DNA, the CDR3 is TGTGCCAGCCGGCCCATGGGGGCCTTCGAAAATACGCAGTATTTT. This translates into CASRPMGAFENTQYF.

This chain joins TRBV15 and TRBJ2-7; maybe TRBD2 (6 bases). Germline values: CDR1 LNHNV, CDR2 YYDKDF (reference sequence). Trimming removed 1 base from V and 6 bases from J, with 19 bases in between. This CDR3 contains 16 residues. The CDR3 sequence: CATSRGKVSGVSEQYF. DNA for the CDR3: TGTGCCACCAGCAGAGGAAAGGTATCGGGGGTCAGCGAGCAGTACTTC.

The chain has TRBV6-6 and TRBJ2-7; D perhaps matches TRBD1 (5 bases). The length of the CDR3 is 13 residues. The V gene's germline CDR1 is MNHNY and CDR2 SVGAGI (reference sequence). V was trimmed by 5 bases and J by 5 bases, leaving 13 bases between them. The CDR3 DNA reads as TGTGCCAGCAGTCCGATCAAGGGGAACGAGCAGTACTTC. This translates into CASSPIKGNEQYF.

This chain joins TRBV4-3 and TRBJ2-1; unclear D gene. CDR3 length: 13 residues. The germline V gene has CDR1 LGHNA and CDR2 YSLEER. Trimming removed 1 base at V and 5 bases at J, with 6 bases between. The chain's CDR3 is CASSQVPDNEQFF. The CDR3 region has the DNA TGCGCCAGCAGCCAAGTCCCCGACAATGAGCAGTTCTTC.

V and J are TRBV5-8 and TRBJ2-7; TRBD2 agrees at 8 bases. Losses at the gene ends were 4 bases for V and 2 bases for J; bases not matched to a gene: 5. The CDR3 is made up of 14 amino acids. CDR1 and CDR2 from the germline V gene are SGHTS and YDEGEE. The CDR3 DNA sequence: TGTGCCAGCAGCAAGGGACTAGGAGCCTACGAGCAGTACTTC. Encoded protein: CASSKGLGAYEQYF.

V gene TRBV29-1 combines with J gene TRBJ1-4, with D possibly being TRBD1 (5 bases). Per the germline V gene, CDR1 is SQVTM and CDR2 is ANQGSEA. CDR3 length equals 13 residues. V dropped 4 bases and J dropped 8 bases, with 14 bases sitting between them. As DNA, the CDR3 is TGCAGCGTTGGGGGGTATGCGGGAGAAAAACTGTTTTTT. Encoded protein: CSVGGYAGEKLFF.

The rearrangement links TRBV19 to TRBJ1-2, with D maybe TRBD1 (6 bases). The CDR3 is made up of 13 amino acids. Trimming shortened V by 6 bases and J by 4 bases, and 12 bases separated the two germline ends. The germline gives CDR1 LNHDA, CDR2 SQIVND (reference sequence). In nucleotides, the CDR3 is TGTGCCAGTAGGCCAACAGGGATCTATGGCTACACCTTC. The encoded protein is CASRPTGIYGYTF.

This clone was seen more than once but under ten times. The rearrangement uses TRBV19 and TRBJ2-1, with 7 bases lining up with TRBD2. V trimming: 2 bases; J trimming: 10 bases; junction bases outside the gene matches: 8. This CDR3 is 14 amino acids long. Germline V gives CDR1 LNHDA, CDR2 SQIVND (reference sequence). CDR3: CASSIRLAVGEQFF. CDR3 sequence (DNA): TGTGCCAGTAGTATAAGGCTAGCGGTGGGGGAGCAGTTCTTC.

The chain employs TRBV30 and TRBJ1-6, with D perhaps TRBD1 (5 bases). The CDR3 has 17 amino acids. The germline V gene has CDR1 GTSNPN and CDR2 SVGIG (reference sequence). Trimming took 2 bases from V and 0 from J, leaving 14 bases between them. CDR3 sequence reads: CAWSLAGLLSYNSPLHF. CDR3 nucleotides: TGTGCCTGGAGTTTGGCAGGGCTTCTCTCCTATAATTCACCCCTCCACTTT.